Listed below are T cell receptor beta chains from one sample, sequenced in a study of chemoradiotherapy in HPV16-positive cancers. TCRdb's table, derived via immunoSEQ multiplex PCR, lists solely in-frame clones and lacks some. The table records tens of thousands of clones, around 94% of them present only once. Sequences were derived from blood, sampled from a patient who underwent chemoradiotherapy. These receptors originate from a human donor with HPV-associated anogenital cancer. Both conserved end residues are part of each CDR3. Clone size is not always given. Where it is, it says once, few, many or a class for expanded clones.

>TRBV18|TRBJ2-7|-
CASSPPSAYEQYF
>TRBV27|TRBJ2-5|-
CASSFQSQETQYF
>TRBV28|TRBJ1-2|-
CASTPGGGDGYTF
>TRBV6-5|TRBJ1-1|few
CASSPTTGGAEAFF
>TRBV7-2|TRBJ2-5|-
CASTGRAKTQYF
>TRBV4-2|TRBJ1-5|-
CASSAGQHNQPQHF
>TRBV7-6|TRBJ2-5|-
CASSLWGDVSLQTQETQYF
>TRBV13|TRBJ1-1|once
CASSPRLGVANTEAFF
>TRBV6-6|TRBJ2-1|-
CASSYSIWAPLNEQFF
>TRBV30|TRBJ1-2|-
CAWSVIDYGYTF
>TRBV4-2|TRBJ2-7|-
CASSSRGQSYEQYF
>TRBV5-1|TRBJ2-5|-
CASSPPAGGETQYF
>TRBV28|TRBJ2-7|-
CASSRRDRYYEQYF
>TRBV10-2|TRBJ2-2|-
CASKIGGEDTGELFF
>TRBV10-3|TRBJ2-7|-
CAISEPGLEVYEQYF
>TRBV28|TRBJ2-5|-
CASSYLPGQGAPTQYF
>TRBV4-3|TRBJ2-1|-
CASSQDSGGYYNEQFF
>TRBV14|TRBJ2-5|-
CASSQALRLAGWQETQYF
>TRBV5-1|TRBJ1-6|-
CASSFHPGTTYNSPLHF
>TRBV7-3|TRBJ2-7|-
CASSLQSTGEYEQYF
>TRBV11-2|TRBJ2-7|-
CASSSSTGRLNYEQYF
>TRBV18|TRBJ2-3|-
CASSPPGKDTQYF
>TRBV4-1|TRBJ1-4|-
CASRLTGARGEKLFF
>TRBV25-1|TRBJ2-5|-
CASSEWGQETQYF
>TRBV30|TRBJ2-7|-
CAWSVSQGSEQYF
>TRBV6-6|TRBJ1-5|-
CASSARDGNQPQHF
>TRBV2|TRBJ2-7|-
CASSFSVIKGGEQYF
>TRBV7-2|TRBJ2-2|-
CASSLVYGTGDTGELFF
>TRBV30|TRBJ1-1|-
CAWSPTGGSTEAFF
>TRBV5-5|TRBJ2-5|-
CASSPSDGYWYETQYF
>TRBV5-5|TRBJ1-2|-
CASSQYTDYTF
>TRBV6-5|TRBJ2-5|-
CASPLGGEVETQYF
>TRBV10-2|TRBJ2-7|-
CASSTGSSSDGYEQYF
>TRBV5-4|TRBJ1-1|-
CASSHQQVNTEAFF
>TRBV6-1|TRBJ2-2|-
CASSEPGGAGELFF
>TRBV5-1|TRBJ2-1|-
CASRGALGGNEQFF
>TRBV28|TRBJ2-3|-
CASRARDTFVDTQYF
>TRBV7-2|TRBJ2-7|-
CASSLGGSIDEQYF
>TRBV29-1|TRBJ2-3|-
CSVPRPSTDTQYF
>TRBV7-9|TRBJ2-1|-
CASSQPGQGNNEQFF
>TRBV6-6|TRBJ1-1|-
CASSFRLEAFF
>TRBV7-8|TRBJ2-1|few
CASGVTYNEQFF
>TRBV6-7|TRBJ1-4|-
CASSYSFGQGLLLFNEKLFF
>TRBV7-3|TRBJ2-1|-
CASSLNQVSNEQFF
>TRBV7-2|TRBJ1-2|-
CASSLAIPGYGYTF
>TRBV5-5|TRBJ2-5|-
CASRDLQETQYF
>TRBV19|TRBJ1-3|-
CASRERAGNTIYF
>TRBV28|TRBJ1-1|-
CASSLGIGEAFF
>TRBV6-1|TRBJ1-4|once
CASMDEKLFF
>TRBV29-1|TRBJ1-4|once
CSVDGGAGEKLFF
>TRBV5-5|TRBJ2-2|-
CASSLGAAGLAGELFF
>TRBV30|TRBJ2-6|-
CACTRDRSIWGANVLTF
>TRBV30|TRBJ2-7|-
CAWSVAFSYEQYF